Included here is one TCR beta chain sequence, with context. Its antigen is unknown. The protocol was immunoSEQ multiplex PCR, while the TCRdb copy is restricted to in-frame clones and leaves out a portion. Seen here are about 190,000 clones, 87% observed once, and the top ten hold around 2.5%. This sample was taken from a study of T cell responses to AZD1222 COVID-19 vaccine. Whole-study results and caveats: Donors were chiefly white British, with a greater number of females, and clonal diversity was perhaps underestimated. Spike-specific TCR breadth rose after two AZD1222 doses, and depth rose as well. Only a handful of people who got AZD1222 tested seropositive at baseline. Repertoire sampling was restricted to post-peak T cell response timepoints.

V lost 7 bases to trimming and J lost 0 bases, with 16 bases between them. CDR1 and CDR2 (germline): MDHEN, SYDVKM. This CDR3 is 15 amino acids long. This clonotype originated in an adult in good health. Here the sequenced sample was peripheral blood, taken on day 0 of MenACWY control vaccination. This chain joins TRBV28 and TRBJ2-7, with a possible D match to TRBD1 (5 bases). The CDR3 region is CASTVPRGGSYEQYF. The CDR3 DNA reads TGTGCCAGCACCGTCCCTAGGGGTGGCTCCTACGAGCAGTACTTC.